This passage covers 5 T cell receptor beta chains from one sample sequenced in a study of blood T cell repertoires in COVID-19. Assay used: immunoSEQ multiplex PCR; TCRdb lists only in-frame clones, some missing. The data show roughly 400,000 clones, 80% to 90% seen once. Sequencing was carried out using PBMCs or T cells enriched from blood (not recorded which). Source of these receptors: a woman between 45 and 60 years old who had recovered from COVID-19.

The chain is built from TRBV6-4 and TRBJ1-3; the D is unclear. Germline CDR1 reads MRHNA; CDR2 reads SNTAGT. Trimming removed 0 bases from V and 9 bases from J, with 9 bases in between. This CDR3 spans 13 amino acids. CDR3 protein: CASSDSRGGTIYF. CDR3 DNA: TGTGCCAGCAGTGACTCTCGAGGAGGCACCATATATTTT.

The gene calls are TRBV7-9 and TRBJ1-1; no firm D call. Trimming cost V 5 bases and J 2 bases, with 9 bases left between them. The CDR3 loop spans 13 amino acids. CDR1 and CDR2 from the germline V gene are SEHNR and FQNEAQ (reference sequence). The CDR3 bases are TGTGCCAGCAGCGGGGAGATAAACACTGAAGCTTTCTTT. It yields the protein CASSGEINTEAFF.

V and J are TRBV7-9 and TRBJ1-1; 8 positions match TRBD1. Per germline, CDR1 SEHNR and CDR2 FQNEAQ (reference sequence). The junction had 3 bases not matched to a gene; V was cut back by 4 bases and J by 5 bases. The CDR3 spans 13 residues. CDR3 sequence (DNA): TGTGCCAGCAGCTGGGACAGGCAGACTGAAGCTTTCTTT. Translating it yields CASSWDRQTEAFF.

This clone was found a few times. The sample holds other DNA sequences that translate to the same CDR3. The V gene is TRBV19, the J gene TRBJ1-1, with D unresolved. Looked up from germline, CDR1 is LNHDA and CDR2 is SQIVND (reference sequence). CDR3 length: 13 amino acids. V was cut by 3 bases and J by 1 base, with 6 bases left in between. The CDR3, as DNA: TGTGCCAGTAGTATCAGAGGGAACACTGAAGCTTTCTTT. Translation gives CASSIRGNTEAFF.

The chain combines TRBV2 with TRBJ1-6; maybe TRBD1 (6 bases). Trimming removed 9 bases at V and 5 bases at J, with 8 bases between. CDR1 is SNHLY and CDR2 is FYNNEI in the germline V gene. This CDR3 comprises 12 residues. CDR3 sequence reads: CARRQDNSPLHF. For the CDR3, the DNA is TGTGCCAGACGACAGGATAATTCACCCCTCCACTTT. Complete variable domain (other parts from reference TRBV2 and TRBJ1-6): EPEVTQTPSHQVTQMGQEVILRCVPISNHLYFYWYRQILGQKVEFLVSFYNNEISEKSEIFDDQFSVERPDGSNFTLKIRSTKLEDSAMYFCARRQDNSPLHFGNGTRLTVT.